This TCR beta chain is from a study of cytomegalovirus exposure and HLA in healthy donors. The study's findings and limits: The study dropped some indistinguishable V segments, TRBV6-2 and TRBV6-3 among them.

V lost 5 bases and J lost 1; bases outside the gene matches: 6. There are 15 residues in the CDR3. Per the germline V gene, CDR1 is MRHNA and CDR2 is SNTAGT. 13 Jbeta primers and 60 Vbeta primers were used for the PCR. Measured with immunoSEQ multiplex PCR; TCRdb has only the in-frame clones, and not every one. The sample includes about 82,000 clones, 70% to 85% of them seen just once. This clone was found a few times. Antigen specificity is unknown. Input material: PBMCs. This TCR was sampled from a human donor in good health. The chain couples TRBV6-4 to TRBJ2-3; 7 bases fit TRBD1. CDR3 sequence reads: CASSPTGVGTDTQYF. The CDR3, as DNA: TGTGCCAGCAGTCCTACAGGGGTGGGCACAGATACGCAGTATTTT.